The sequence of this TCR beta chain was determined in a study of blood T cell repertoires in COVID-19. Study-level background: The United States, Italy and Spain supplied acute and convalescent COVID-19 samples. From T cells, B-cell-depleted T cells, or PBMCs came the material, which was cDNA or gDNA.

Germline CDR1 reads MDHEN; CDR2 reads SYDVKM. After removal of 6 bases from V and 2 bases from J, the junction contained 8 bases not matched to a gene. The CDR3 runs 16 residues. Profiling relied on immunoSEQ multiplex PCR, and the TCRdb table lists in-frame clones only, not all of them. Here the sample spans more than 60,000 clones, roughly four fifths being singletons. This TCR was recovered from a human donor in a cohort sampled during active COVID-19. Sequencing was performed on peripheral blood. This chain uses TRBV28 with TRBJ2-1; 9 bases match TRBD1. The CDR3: CASRSQGAVAYNEQFF. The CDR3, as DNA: TGTGCCAGCAGGTCACAGGGGGCAGTTGCCTACAATGAGCAGTTCTTC.